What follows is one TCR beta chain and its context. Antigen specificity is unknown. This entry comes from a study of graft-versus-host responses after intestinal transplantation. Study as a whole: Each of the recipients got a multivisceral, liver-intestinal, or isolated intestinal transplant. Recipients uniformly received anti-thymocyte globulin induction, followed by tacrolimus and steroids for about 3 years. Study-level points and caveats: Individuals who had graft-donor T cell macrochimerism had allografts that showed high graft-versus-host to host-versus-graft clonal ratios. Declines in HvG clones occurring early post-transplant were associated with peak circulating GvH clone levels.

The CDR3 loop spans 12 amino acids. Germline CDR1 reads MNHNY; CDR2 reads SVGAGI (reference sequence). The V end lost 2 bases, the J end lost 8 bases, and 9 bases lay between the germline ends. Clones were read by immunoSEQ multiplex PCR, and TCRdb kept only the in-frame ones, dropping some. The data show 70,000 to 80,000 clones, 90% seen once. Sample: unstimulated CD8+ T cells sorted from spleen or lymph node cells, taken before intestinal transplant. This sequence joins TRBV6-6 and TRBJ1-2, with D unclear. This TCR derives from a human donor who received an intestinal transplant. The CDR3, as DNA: TGTGCCAGCAGTTACCCCTTTCAGGGCTACACCTTC. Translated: CASSYPFQGYTF.